These 12 T cell receptor beta chains were sequenced from one sample in a study of cytomegalovirus exposure and HLA in healthy donors. Researchers ran the PCR with 60 Vbeta and 13 Jbeta primers. Using immunoSEQ multiplex PCR, the repertoire was profiled, and TCRdb retains in-frame clones only, with some absent. The sample carries about 130,000 clones, 80% recorded once. The sequencing sample was made of PBMCs. All receptors derive from a woman in her thirties or forties in good health and CMV-seronegative.

This chain uses TRBV4-2 with TRBJ2-2; D is perhaps TRBD2 (5 bases). The CDR3 extends over 16 amino acids. Trimming shortened V by 0 bases and J by 7 bases, and 15 bases separated the two germline ends. The germline gives CDR1 LGHNA, CDR2 YNFKEQ. CDR3 sequence reads: CASSQDRGRLGGELFF. The DNA of the CDR3 is TGTGCCAGCAGCCAAGATCGCGGGCGACTCGGCGGGGAGCTGTTTTTT.

The CDR3 nucleotides read TGTGCCAGCAGCTTAGGCACAGGGTCGAAGGGGGAGCAGTACTTC. This translates into CASSLGTGSKGEQYF. The V gene is TRBV7-2, the J gene TRBJ2-7, with a possible D match to TRBD1 (6 bases). The CDR3 runs to 15 residues. Trimming cost V 1 base and J 7 bases, with 17 bases left between them. CDR1 is SGHTA, CDR2 FQGNSA, per germline.

The sample holds a few counts of this clone. The genes are TRBV19 and TRBJ1-2, with TRBD1 as a possible D gene (6 bases). Trimming stripped 8 bases from V and 5 bases from J, with 18 bases between. Per the germline V gene, CDR1 is LNHDA and CDR2 is SQIVND (reference sequence). The CDR3 extends over 14 amino acids. The CDR3 coding sequence is TGTGCCAGTCGACTCCGGGACATCGGTTATGGCTACACCTTC. It yields the protein CASRLRDIGYGYTF. The full variable domain, rest sourced from reference TRBV19 and TRBJ1-2, is DGGITQSPKYLFRKEGQNVTLSCEQNLNHDAMYWYRQDPGQGLRLIYYSQIVNDFQKGDIAEGYSVSREKKESFPLTVTSAQKNPTAFYLCASRLRDIGYGYTFGSGTRLTVV.

V and J are TRBV15 and TRBJ2-1; possibly TRBD1 for D (6 bases). Trimming cost V 5 bases and J 0 bases, with 14 bases left between them. This CDR3 comprises 16 residues. Germline-derived CDR1 and CDR2 are LNHNV and YYDKDF (reference sequence). In nucleotides, the CDR3 is TGTGCCACCAGCCCCGTTAGGGGGAGCTCCTACAATGAGCAGTTCTTC. Protein product: CATSPVRGSSYNEQFF.

The chain recombines TRBV7-2 with TRBJ2-1, with 8 bases matching TRBD2. The CDR3 totals 13 residues. CDR1 is SGHTA and CDR2 is FQGNSA in the germline V gene. The ends lost 1 base at V and 12 bases at J; junction bases unmatched: 5. The CDR3 sequence: CASSLGMREAQFF. CDR3 nucleotide sequence: TGTGCCAGCAGCTTAGGGATGCGGGAGGCGCAGTTCTTC.

The chain joins TRBV5-1 to TRBJ2-3; tentatively, D is TRBD2 (5 bases). Trimming cost V 0 bases and J 2 bases, with 16 bases left between them. This CDR3 is 17 amino acids long. Germline V gives CDR1 SGHRS, CDR2 YFSETQ. CDR3 residues: CASSLGVSGGDTDTQYF. CDR3 DNA sequence: TGCGCCAGCAGCTTGGGGGTCAGCGGTGGGGACACAGATACGCAGTATTTT.

The rearrangement links TRBV5-8 to TRBJ2-3; 10 bases line up with TRBD2. CDR1 SGHTS and CDR2 YDEGEE come from the germline V gene. The CDR3 has 17 residues. Unmatched junction bases numbered 6, after V lost 2 bases and J lost 0 bases. CDR3: CASSFSSGGPSTDTQYF. CDR3 in DNA: TGTGCCAGCAGCTTTTCTAGCGGGGGACCGAGCACAGATACGCAGTATTTT.

The CDR3 protein is CASSLGGLAGEQYF. In nucleotides, the CDR3 is TGTGCCAGCAGCTTAGGGGGGTTAGCGGGCGAGCAGTACTTC. The chain joins TRBV7-9 to TRBJ2-7; 7 bases fit TRBD2. The CDR3 sequence is 14 residues long. Looked up from germline, CDR1 is SEHNR and CDR2 is FQNEAQ (reference sequence). Germline trimming cut 1 base from V and 6 bases from J; bases unmatched to any gene: 6. Together with reference TRBV7-9 and TRBJ2-7, the CDR3 gives the full variable domain: DTGVSQNPRHKITKRGQNVTFRCDPISEHNRLYWYRQTLGQGPEFLTYFQNEAQLEKSRLLSDRFSAERPKGSFSTLEIQRTEQGDSAMYLCASSLGGLAGEQYFGPGTRLTVT.

V usage is TRBV12-5 and J usage is TRBJ2-7, with TRBD1 identical over 9 bases. CDR1 and CDR2 from the germline V gene are LGHNT and FRNRAP. The CDR3 spans 16 residues. Unmatched junction bases numbered 7, after V lost 1 base and J lost 3 bases. CDR3 protein: CASGLDRGLGGYEQYF. CDR3 nucleotide sequence: TGTGCTAGTGGTTTGGACAGGGGGCTTGGGGGCTACGAGCAGTACTTC.

The chain employs TRBV19 and TRBJ2-5; possible D gene TRBD1, 7 bases. Germline CDR1 reads LNHDA; CDR2 reads SQIVND (reference sequence). The V gene lost 5 bases and the J gene lost 5 bases, with 15 bases spanning the gap. This CDR3 comprises 14 residues. This CDR3 is CASSSGGNVETQYF. The CDR3 DNA reads as TGTGCCAGTAGTTCAGGGGGGAACGTGGAGACCCAGTACTTC.

V and J are TRBV5-6 and TRBJ2-7; TRBD2 is a possible D gene (5 bases). V was trimmed by 0 bases and J by 3 bases, leaving 16 bases between them. Germline CDR1 is SGHDT and CDR2 is YYEEEE. The CDR3 totals 16 residues. The chain's CDR3 is CASSLAGWSRNYEQYF. The DNA for the CDR3 is TGTGCCAGCAGCTTGGCGGGGTGGTCTCGGAACTACGAGCAGTACTTC.

The CDR3 loop is CASSFGRAAGYTF. DNA of the CDR3: TGTGCCAGCAGTTTTGGCAGGGCGGCTGGCTACACCTTC. The rearrangement uses TRBV27 and TRBJ1-2, with a weak D call TRBD1 (5 bases). CDR1 is MNHEY and CDR2 is SMNVEV in the germline V gene (reference sequence). The CDR3 has 13 residues. V lost 3 bases, J lost 7 bases, and 12 bases lay in between.